The clone carrying this T cell receptor beta chain was detected only once. The data are from a study of blood T cell repertoires in COVID-19. Study summary: COVID-19 samples from acute and convalescent phases originated in the United States, Italy and Spain.

Germline CDR1 and CDR2: PRHDT and FYEKMQ (reference sequence). CDR3 length: 14 amino acids. Trimming removed 2 bases from V and 5 bases from J, with 7 bases in between. Participants were aged roughly 18 to 90 years from more than 20 US areas. Cohort assignment relied on participant-reported clinical history. Original processing notes: Reference gene primer amplification in the assay estimated nucleated cell counts. Measured with immunoSEQ multiplex PCR; TCRdb has only the in-frame clones, and not every one. The V and J calls and the clone size are those of that table, but D and trimming were determined from the DNA. The table has some 250,000 clones, approximately 83% seen once.

The receptor comes from a woman aged 45-59 years who had recovered from COVID-19. This chain links TRBV13 with TRBJ1-6; no definite D call. The sample consisted of PBMCs or T cells enriched from blood (not recorded which). CDR3 in DNA: TGTGCCAGCAGCTTACGGGTCGATAATTCACCCCTCCACTTT. It codes for CASSLRVDNSPLHF. Supplemented by reference TRBV13 and TRBJ1-6, the full variable domain reads AAGVIQSPRHLIKEKRETATLKCYPIPRHDTVYWYQQGPGQDPQFLISFYEKMQSDKGSIPDRFSAQQFSDYHSELNMSSLELGDSALYFCASSLRVDNSPLHFGNGTRLTVT.